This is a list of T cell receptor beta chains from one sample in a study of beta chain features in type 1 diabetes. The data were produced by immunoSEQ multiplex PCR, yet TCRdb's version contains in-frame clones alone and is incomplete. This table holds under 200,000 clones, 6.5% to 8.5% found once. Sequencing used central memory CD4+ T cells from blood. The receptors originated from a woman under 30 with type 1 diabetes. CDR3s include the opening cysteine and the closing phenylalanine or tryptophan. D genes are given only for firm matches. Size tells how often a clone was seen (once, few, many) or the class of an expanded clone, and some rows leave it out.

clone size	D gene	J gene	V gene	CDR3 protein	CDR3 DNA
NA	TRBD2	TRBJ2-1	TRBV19	CASTGGSSYNEQFF	TGTGCCAGTACCGGCGGGAGCTCCTACAATGAGCAGTTCTTC
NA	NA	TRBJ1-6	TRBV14	CASGRGVYNSPLHF	TGTGCCAGCGGTCGCGGGGTGTATAATTCACCCCTCCACTTT
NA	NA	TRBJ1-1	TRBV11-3	CASRLGRRMNTEAFF	TGTGCCAGCAGATTAGGTCGCAGGATGAACACTGAAGCTTTCTTT
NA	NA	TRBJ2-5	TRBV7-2	CASSFHRRGYLGETQYF	TGTGCCAGCAGCTTCCACCGACGGGGGTACCTAGGGGAGACCCAGTACTTC
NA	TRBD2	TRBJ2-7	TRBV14	CASSQDRVSGRARSEQYF	TGTGCCAGCAGCCAAGATCGGGTTAGCGGGAGGGCCAGGTCCGAGCAGTACTTC
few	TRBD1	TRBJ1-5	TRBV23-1	CASSPGTGGVSNQPQHF	TGCGCCAGCAGCCCCGGGACAGGGGGAGTTAGCAATCAGCCCCAGCATTTT
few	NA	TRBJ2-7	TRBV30	CAWSVGGEQYF	TGTGCCTGGAGTGTGGGCGGGGAGCAGTACTTC
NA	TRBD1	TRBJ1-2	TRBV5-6	CASSKGQGLAGYTF	TGTGCCAGCAGCAAAGGACAGGGATTAGCGGGCTACACCTTC
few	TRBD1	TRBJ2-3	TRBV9	CASRGQPTDTQYF	TGTGCCAGCAGGGGACAGCCCACAGATACGCAGTATTTT
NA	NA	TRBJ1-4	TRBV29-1	CSVGGGATNEKLFF	TGCAGCGTTGGCGGCGGGGCAACTAATGAAAAACTGTTTTTT
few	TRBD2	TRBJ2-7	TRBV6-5	CASRPRGGGYEQYF	TGTGCCAGCAGACCACGGGGGGGAGGGTACGAGCAGTACTTC
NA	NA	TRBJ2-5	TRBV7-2	CASSSPGTQYF	TGTGCCAGCAGCTCTCCAGGGACCCAGTACTTC
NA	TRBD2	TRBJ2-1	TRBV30	CAWASGDYNEQFF	TGTGCCTGGGCTAGCGGGGACTACAATGAGCAGTTCTTC
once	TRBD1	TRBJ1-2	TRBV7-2	CASSSRTGILNYGYTF	TGTGCCAGCAGCTCTCGGACAGGGATCCTTAACTATGGCTACACCTTC
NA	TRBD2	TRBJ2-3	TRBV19	CASTKLAGDITDTQYF	TGTGCCAGTACCAAACTAGCGGGAGATATAACAGATACGCAGTATTTT
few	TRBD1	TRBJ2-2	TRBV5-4	CASSTTGVAGELFF	TGTGCCAGCAGCACGACAGGGGTCGCCGGGGAGCTGTTTTTT
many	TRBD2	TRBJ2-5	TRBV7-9	CASSPPGLRPETQYF	TGTGCCAGCAGTCCCCCGGGACTACGCCCAGAGACCCAGTACTTC
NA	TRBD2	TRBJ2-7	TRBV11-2	CASSSVASSGRARYEQYF	TGTGCCAGCAGCTCCGTAGCATCTAGCGGGAGGGCCCGCTACGAGCAGTACTTC
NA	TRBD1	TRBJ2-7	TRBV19	CASPKVGTGLYEQYF	TGTGCCAGCCCGAAGGTGGGGACAGGACTCTACGAGCAGTACTTC
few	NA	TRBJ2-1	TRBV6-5	CASSYSSNGEDRVF	TGTGCCAGCAGTTACTCTTCGAATGGGGAGGATCGGGTCTTC
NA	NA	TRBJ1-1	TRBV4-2	CASSQDAQDTEAFF	TGTGCCAGCAGCCAAGACGCGCAGGACACTGAAGCTTTCTTT
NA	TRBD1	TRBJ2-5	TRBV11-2	CASSLSTGGQETQYF	TGTGCCAGCAGCCTATCGACAGGGGGACAAGAGACCCAGTACTTC
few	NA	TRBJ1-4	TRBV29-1	CSAQIGTGEKLFF	TGCAGCGCACAAATTGGAACGGGTGAAAAACTGTTTTTT
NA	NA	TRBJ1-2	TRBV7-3	CASSFGGTRGYTF	TGTGCCAGCAGCTTTGGGGGGACTCGGGGCTACACCTTC
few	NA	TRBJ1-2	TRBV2	CASRKDSYGYTF	TGTGCCAGCAGGAAGGACAGCTATGGCTACACCTTC
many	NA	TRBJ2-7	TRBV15	CATSRPSHLQEDEQYF	TGTGCCACCAGCAGGCCCTCCCACCTGCAAGAGGACGAGCAGTACTTC
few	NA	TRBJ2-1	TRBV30	CAWSPPGSYNEQFF	TGTGCCTGGAGTCCCCCGGGCTCCTACAATGAGCAGTTCTTC
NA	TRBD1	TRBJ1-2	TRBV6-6	CASSRQGARGYTF	TGTGCCAGCAGCCGACAGGGGGCGAGGGGCTACACCTTC
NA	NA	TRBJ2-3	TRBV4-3	CASSQALDGKDTQYF	TGCGCCAGCAGCCAAGCACTAGATGGTAAAGATACGCAGTATTTT
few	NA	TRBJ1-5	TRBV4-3	CASSQDNSLNQPQHF	TGCGCCAGCAGCCAAGATAACAGCCTTAATCAGCCCCAGCATTTT
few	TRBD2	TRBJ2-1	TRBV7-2	CASSLDGGGGQFF	TGTGCCAGCAGCTTAGACGGCGGCGGGGGGCAGTTCTTC
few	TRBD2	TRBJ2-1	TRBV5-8	CASSPHSGGLDEQFF	TGTGCCAGCAGCCCACATAGCGGGGGGCTCGATGAGCAGTTCTTC
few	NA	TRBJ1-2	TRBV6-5	CASITPGGTHGYTF	TGTGCCAGCATTACTCCCGGGGGGACCCATGGCTACACCTTC
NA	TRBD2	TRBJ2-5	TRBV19	CASSPLAGVQETQYF	TGTGCCAGTAGTCCACTAGCGGGAGTTCAAGAGACCCAGTACTTC
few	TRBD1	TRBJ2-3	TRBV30	CACQDEGASDTQYF	TGTGCCTGCCAGGATGAGGGGGCGTCTGATACGCAGTATTTT
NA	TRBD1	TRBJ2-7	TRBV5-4	CASSLNRGQYEQYF	TGTGCCAGCAGCTTGAACAGGGGGCAATACGAGCAGTACTTC